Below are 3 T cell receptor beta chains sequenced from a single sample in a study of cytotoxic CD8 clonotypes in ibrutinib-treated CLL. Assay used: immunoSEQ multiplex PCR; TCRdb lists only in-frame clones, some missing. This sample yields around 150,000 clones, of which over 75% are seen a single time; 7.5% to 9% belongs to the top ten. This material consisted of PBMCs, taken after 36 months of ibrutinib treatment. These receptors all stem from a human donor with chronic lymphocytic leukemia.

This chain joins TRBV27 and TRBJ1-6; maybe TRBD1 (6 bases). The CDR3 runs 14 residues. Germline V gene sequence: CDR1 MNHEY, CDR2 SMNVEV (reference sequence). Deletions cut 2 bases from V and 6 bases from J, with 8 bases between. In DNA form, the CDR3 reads TGTGCCAGCAGTTTAGGAGGGGGTAATTCACCCCTCCACTTT. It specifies CASSLGGGNSPLHF.

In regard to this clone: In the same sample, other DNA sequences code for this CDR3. CDR3 loop: CASSLHTGELFF. CDR3 nucleotide sequence: TGTGCCAGCAGCTTGCACACCGGGGAGCTGTTTTTT. The genes are TRBV5-4 and TRBJ2-2; D gene ambiguous. The CDR3 covers 12 residues. The germline gives CDR1 SGHNT, CDR2 YYREEE (reference sequence). Trimming stripped 1 base from V and 3 bases from J, with 1 base between.

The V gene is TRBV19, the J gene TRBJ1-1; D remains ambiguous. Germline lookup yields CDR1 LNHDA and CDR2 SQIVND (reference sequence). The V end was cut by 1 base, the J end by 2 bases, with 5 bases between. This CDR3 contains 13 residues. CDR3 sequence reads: CASSIGPNTEAFF. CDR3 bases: TGTGCCAGTAGTATAGGACCAAACACTGAAGCTTTCTTT.